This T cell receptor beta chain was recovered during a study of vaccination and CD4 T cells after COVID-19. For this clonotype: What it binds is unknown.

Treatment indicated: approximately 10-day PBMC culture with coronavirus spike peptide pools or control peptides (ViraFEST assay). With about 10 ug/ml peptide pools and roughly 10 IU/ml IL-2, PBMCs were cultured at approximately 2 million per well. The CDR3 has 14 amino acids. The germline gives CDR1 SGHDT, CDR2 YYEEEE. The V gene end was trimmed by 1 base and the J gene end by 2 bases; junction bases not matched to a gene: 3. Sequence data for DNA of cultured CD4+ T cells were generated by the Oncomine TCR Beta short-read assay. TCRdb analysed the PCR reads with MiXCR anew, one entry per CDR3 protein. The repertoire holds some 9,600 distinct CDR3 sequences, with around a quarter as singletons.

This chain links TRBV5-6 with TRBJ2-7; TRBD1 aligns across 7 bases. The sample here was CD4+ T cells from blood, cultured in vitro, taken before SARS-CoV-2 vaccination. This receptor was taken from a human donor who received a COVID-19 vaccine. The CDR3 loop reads CASSLTGATYEQYF. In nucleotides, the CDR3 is TGTGCCAGCAGCTTGACAGGGGCGACCTACGAGCAGTACTTC. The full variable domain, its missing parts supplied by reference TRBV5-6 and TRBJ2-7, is DAGVTQSPTHLIKTRGQQVTLRCSPKSGHDTVSWYQQALGQGPQFIFQYYEEEERQRGNFPDRFSGHQFPNYSSELNVNALLLGDSALYLCASSLTGATYEQYFGPGTRLTVT.